Sequencing of this TCR beta chain was carried out in a study of blood T cell repertoires in COVID-19. The repertoire was sequenced with immunoSEQ multiplex PCR; TCRdb's copy has only in-frame clones and lacks some. Of 200,000 to 300,000 clones in the sample, approximately 90% are singletons; the top ten hold around 6.3%. J lost 7 bases, V lost 5 bases, and 14 bases had no gene match. CDR1 and CDR2 from the germline V gene are MNHNY and SVGAGI (reference sequence). This CDR3 is built from 16 residues. The sequence came from a woman between 25 and 40 years old with COVID-19, enrolled during active disease. Sequencing used peripheral blood. The chain recombines TRBV6-6 with TRBJ1-2, with 9 bases that match TRBD1. DNA of the CDR3: TGTGCCAGCAGTGCCCCCGGGACAGGGAACGGGATTGGCTACACCTTC. Its protein is CASSAPGTGNGIGYTF.